A single sample gave rise to the 5 T cell receptor beta chains below, sequenced in a study of shared clonotypes between healthy human individuals. The method was immunoSEQ multiplex PCR; TCRdb's version includes in-frame clones alone and lacks a portion of them. The sample consists of 2 million to 2.5 million clones, almost 96% of them appearing once. The specimen was naive CD4+ T cells sorted from blood. Subset indicated: CD45RA+ positively selected. Every receptor here comes from a man aged 18 to 29 in good health.

This rearrangement joins TRBV25-1 to TRBJ2-1, with no clear D. The CDR3 spans 13 residues. Trimming stripped 1 base from V and 13 bases from J, with 14 bases between. CDR1 is MGHDK and CDR2 is SYGVNS in the germline V gene. The CDR3 loop is CASSELIPRDQFF. In DNA form, the CDR3 reads TGTGCCAGCAGTGAATTAATTCCTAGGGATCAGTTCTTC.

This chain links TRBV13 with TRBJ2-3; D not resolved. The CDR3 consists of 13 residues. V lost 3 bases and J 3 bases, leaving 7 bases between the germline ends. Germline CDR1 PRHDT, CDR2 FYEKMQ (reference sequence). The CDR3 sequence is CASSLIRTDTQYF. DNA for the CDR3: TGTGCCAGCAGCTTGATCCGGACAGATACGCAGTATTTT.

The chain couples TRBV19 to TRBJ1-1; no clear D gene. V lost 5 bases and J 8 bases, leaving 15 bases between the germline ends. The CDR3 contains 13 residues. Germline V gene sequence: CDR1 LNHDA, CDR2 SQIVND (reference sequence). The CDR3, as DNA: TGTGCCAGTAGTGCTAGTTGGGGAAAAGAAGCTTTCTTT. Translating gives CASSASWGKEAFF.

The chain employs TRBV5-5 and TRBJ1-4; D gene unclear. V was clipped by 0 bases and J by 1 base, with 7 bases between them. Germline V CDR1 and CDR2: SGHKS, YYEKEE (reference sequence). The CDR3 is made up of 15 amino acids. DNA for the CDR3: TGTGCCAGCAGCTTGGCGACTCTAACTAATGAAAAACTGTTTTTT. Translated: CASSLATLTNEKLFF.

The J gene is TRBJ2-5, the V gene TRBV7-2; D gene ambiguous. With 3 bases removed from V and 9 bases from J, the gap between germline ends came to 14 bases. CDR1 is SGHTA, CDR2 FQGNSA, per germline. This CDR3 region has 13 residues. Written as DNA, the CDR3 is TGTGCCAGCAGCTTGACGGATCGGGCACCCCAGTACTTC. Amino acid sequence: CASSLTDRAPQYF.